These 16 T cell receptor beta chains came from one sample sequenced in a study of shared clonotypes between healthy human individuals. Terminally differentiated effector memory CD45RA+ cells were left out of the naive CD8 fraction, which was CD45RO-negative and positively selected for CCR7. Clones were sequenced by immunoSEQ multiplex PCR, and TCRdb holds only the in-frame ones, with some missing. Of over 2 million clones in the sample, roughly 95% are singletons; the top ten hold around 1.1%. Sequences were obtained from naive CD8+ T cells sorted from blood. These receptors were obtained from a man in his late teens or twenties in good health.

The chain uses TRBV16 and TRBJ1-1; D is undetermined. Germline CDR1 is KGHSY and CDR2 is FQNENV. CDR3 length: 16 residues. Trimming cost V 4 bases and J 2 bases, with 17 bases left between them. The CDR3 DNA reads as TGTGCCAGCAGCCCCGCACAAGAGGCCGCAAACACTGAAGCTTTCTTT. This translates into CASSPAQEAANTEAFF.

The genes are TRBV20-1 and TRBJ2-1; D is uncertain. The CDR3 totals 10 residues. With 0 bases removed from V and 9 bases from J, the gap between germline ends came to 3 bases. The V gene's germline CDR1 is DFQATT and CDR2 SNEGSKA (reference sequence). This CDR3 reads CSARDFEQFF. The CDR3 bases are TGCAGTGCTAGAGATTTTGAGCAGTTCTTC.

The rearrangement uses TRBV28 and TRBJ1-2; no firm D call. Per the germline V gene, CDR1 is MDHEN and CDR2 is SYDVKM. The CDR3 totals 15 residues. The V gene lost 3 bases and the J gene lost 4 bases, with 15 bases spanning the gap. This CDR3 reads CASSFPGEGVYGYTF. The CDR3 DNA sequence: TGTGCCAGCAGTTTTCCCGGAGAGGGCGTCTATGGCTACACCTTC.

The chain links TRBV7-2 to TRBJ1-5, with a weak D call TRBD1 (5 bases). From germline, CDR1 is SGHTA and CDR2 FQGNSA. Between the trimmed V and J ends, which lost 3 bases and 6 bases, there was a span of 12 bases. The CDR3 sequence is 14 residues long. The CDR3 sequence: CASSLLRGTQPQHF. DNA of the CDR3: TGTGCCAGCAGCTTGCTAAGGGGAACTCAGCCCCAGCATTTT.

A remark on this clone: The same CDR3 can be traced to other DNA sequences in this sample. V is TRBV29-1 and J is TRBJ1-1; 7 bases are a match to TRBD1. The CDR3 has 11 residues. CDR1 SQVTM and CDR2 ANQGSEA come from the germline V gene. Trimming cost V 3 bases and J 8 bases; bases outside gene matches: 3. The chain's CDR3 is CSVDRDSEAFF. The CDR3 bases are TGCAGCGTTGATCGGGACAGCGAAGCTTTCTTT.

The rearrangement joins TRBV5-4 to TRBJ1-1; no reliable D call. This CDR3 is built from 15 residues. Trimming left V 0 bases short and J 1 base short, with 10 bases between. From germline, CDR1 is SGHNT and CDR2 YYREEE (reference sequence). For the CDR3, the DNA is TGTGCCAGCAGCTTGGAGGGATTGGGGAACACTGAAGCTTTCTTT. Amino acid sequence: CASSLEGLGNTEAFF.

V usage is TRBV2 and J usage is TRBJ2-2; no reliable D call. The CDR3 spans 15 residues. CDR1 and CDR2 from the germline V gene are SNHLY and FYNNEI. Trimming removed 1 base at V and 0 bases at J, with 6 bases between. This chain's CDR3 is CASSEEASNTGELFF. The CDR3 DNA reads TGTGCCAGCAGTGAAGAGGCCTCGAACACCGGGGAGCTGTTTTTT.

A word on this clone: Other DNA sequences within the sample encode an identical CDR3. V usage is TRBV27 and J usage is TRBJ1-5; 7 nucleotides agree with TRBD1. The CDR3 is 14 amino acids. Trimming cost V 6 bases and J 0 bases; bases outside gene matches: 2. CDR1 is MNHEY, CDR2 SMNVEV, per germline (reference sequence). CDR3 loop: CASRPGGSNQPQHF. The DNA of the CDR3 is TGTGCCAGCAGACCAGGGGGTAGCAATCAGCCCCAGCATTTT.

This chain joins TRBV27 and TRBJ2-2; a possible D gene is TRBD2 (6 bases). The V end was cut by 5 bases, the J end by 1 base, with 20 bases between. The CDR3 totals 18 residues. Germline loops: CDR1 MNHEY, CDR2 SMNVEV (reference sequence). The CDR3 nucleotides are TGTGCCAGCAGTCCCCGGGACTCCCGCGACGGGAACACCGGGGAGCTGTTTTTT. This codes for CASSPRDSRDGNTGELFF.

The V gene is TRBV2, the J gene TRBJ2-5; D is possibly TRBD1 or TRBD2 (7 bases each). Between the trimmed V and J ends, which lost 6 bases and 0 bases, there was a span of 14 bases. This CDR3 has 15 residues. Per the germline V gene, CDR1 is SNHLY and CDR2 is FYNNEI. The CDR3 DNA sequence: TGTGCCAGCAGCCACAGGGGAGGGGACCAAGAGACCCAGTACTTC. The encoded protein is CASSHRGGDQETQYF.

This chain joins TRBV28 and TRBJ2-1; 9 bases are a match to TRBD2. With 2 bases clipped from V and 2 bases from J, the junction kept 13 bases outside the gene matches. The CDR3 spans 19 residues. CDR1 and CDR2 from the germline V gene are MDHEN and SYDVKM. CDR3 residues: CASSLRSGGRTIPYNEQFF. In DNA, the CDR3 is TGTGCCAGCAGTTTACGCAGCGGGGGGCGTACTATTCCCTACAATGAGCAGTTCTTC.

Here the CDR3 reads CASTGTGLYEQYF. The CDR3 DNA reads TGTGCCAGCACCGGGACAGGGCTCTACGAGCAGTACTTC. The V gene is TRBV28, the J gene TRBJ2-7, with 9 nucleotides matching TRBD1. Per the germline V gene, CDR1 is MDHEN and CDR2 is SYDVKM. V trimming: 7 bases; J trimming: 3 bases; junction bases outside the gene matches: 4. CDR3 length equals 13 residues.

The chain joins TRBV7-9 to TRBJ2-7, with TRBD1 matching over 9 bases. Germline V gene lookup returns CDR1 SEHNR and CDR2 FQNEAQ (reference sequence). This CDR3 has 14 residues. Trimming cost V 5 bases and J 2 bases; bases outside gene matches: 4. The CDR3 DNA is TGTGCCAGCAGCGACTGGGACAGGGCCTACGAGCAGTACTTC. It encodes CASSDWDRAYEQYF.

This clone has just one count. The CDR3 reads CASSPTSGNSYEQYF. The DNA for the CDR3 is TGTGCCAGCAGCCCGACTAGCGGGAACTCCTACGAGCAGTACTTC. The V call is TRBV9, the J call TRBJ2-7; 11 positions agree with TRBD2. J lost 0 bases, V lost 4 bases, and 3 bases had no gene match. Germline-derived CDR1 and CDR2 are SGDLS and YYNGEE. This CDR3 is built from 15 residues.

Notes on this clone: Other DNA sequences within the sample encode an identical CDR3. The chain links TRBV7-3 to TRBJ2-3; 7 nucleotides align to TRBD2. This CDR3 region has 15 residues. In germline, CDR1 is SGHTA, CDR2 FQGTGA. V was pared by 5 bases and J by 0 bases, with 5 bases of the junction left unmatched. For the CDR3, the DNA is TGTGCCAGCAGCCCTGGGACTACGAGCACAGATACGCAGTATTTT. Translated: CASSPGTTSTDTQYF.

The rearrangement joins TRBV6-5 to TRBJ1-5, with 7 bases that match TRBD1. The trim removed 6 bases at V and 5 bases at J, leaving 7 bases unmatched. CDR3 size: 14 residues. Per the germline V gene, CDR1 is MNHEY and CDR2 is SVGAGI. DNA for the CDR3: TGTGCCAGCAGCTCGCGACAGGGTTATCAGCCCCAGCATTTT. Protein sequence: CASSSRQGYQPQHF.